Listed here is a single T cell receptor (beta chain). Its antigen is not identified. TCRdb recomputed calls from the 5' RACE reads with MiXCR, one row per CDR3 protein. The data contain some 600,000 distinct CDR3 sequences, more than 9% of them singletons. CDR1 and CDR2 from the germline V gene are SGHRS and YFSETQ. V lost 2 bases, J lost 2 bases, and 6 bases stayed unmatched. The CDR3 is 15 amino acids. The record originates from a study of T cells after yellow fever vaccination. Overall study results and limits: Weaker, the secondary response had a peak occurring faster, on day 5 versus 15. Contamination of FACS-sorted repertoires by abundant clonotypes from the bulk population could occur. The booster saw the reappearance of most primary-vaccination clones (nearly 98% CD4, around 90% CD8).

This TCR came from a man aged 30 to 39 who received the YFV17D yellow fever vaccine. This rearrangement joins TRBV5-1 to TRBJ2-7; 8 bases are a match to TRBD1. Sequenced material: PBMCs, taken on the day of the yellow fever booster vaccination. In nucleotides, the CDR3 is TGCGCCAGCAGCTTTGAGACAGGGGAAGCCTACGAGCAGTACTTC. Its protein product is CASSFETGEAYEQYF.